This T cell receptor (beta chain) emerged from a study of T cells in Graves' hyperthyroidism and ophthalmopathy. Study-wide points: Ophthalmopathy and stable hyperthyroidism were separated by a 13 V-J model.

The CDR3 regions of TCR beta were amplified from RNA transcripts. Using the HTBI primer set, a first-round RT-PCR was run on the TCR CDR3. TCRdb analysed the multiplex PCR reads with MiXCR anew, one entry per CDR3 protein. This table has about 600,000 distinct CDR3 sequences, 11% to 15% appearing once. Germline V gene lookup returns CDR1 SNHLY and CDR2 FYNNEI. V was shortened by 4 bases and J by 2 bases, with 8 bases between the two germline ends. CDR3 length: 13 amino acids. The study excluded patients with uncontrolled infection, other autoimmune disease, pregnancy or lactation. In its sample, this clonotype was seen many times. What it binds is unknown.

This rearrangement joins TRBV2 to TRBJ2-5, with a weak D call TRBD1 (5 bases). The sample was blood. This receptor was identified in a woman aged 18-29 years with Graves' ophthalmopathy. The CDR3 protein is CASSGQPQETQYF. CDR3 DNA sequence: TGTGCCAGCAGTGGACAGCCACAAGAGACCCAGTACTTC.